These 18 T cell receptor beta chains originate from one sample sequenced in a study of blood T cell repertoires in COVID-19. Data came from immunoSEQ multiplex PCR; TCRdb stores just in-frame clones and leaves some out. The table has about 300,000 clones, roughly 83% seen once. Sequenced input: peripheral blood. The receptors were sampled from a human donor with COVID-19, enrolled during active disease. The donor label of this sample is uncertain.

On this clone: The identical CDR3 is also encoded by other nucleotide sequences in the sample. CDR3 coding DNA: TGTGCCAGCAGTCGCCCGGGACAGGGGTACGAGCAGTACTTC. This encodes CASSRPGQGYEQYF. The chain links TRBV6-5 to TRBJ2-7; 10 bases fit TRBD1. The CDR3 sequence is 14 residues long. Germline CDR1 is MNHEY and CDR2 is SVGAGI. After removal of 5 bases from V and 4 bases from J, the junction contained 5 bases not matched to a gene.

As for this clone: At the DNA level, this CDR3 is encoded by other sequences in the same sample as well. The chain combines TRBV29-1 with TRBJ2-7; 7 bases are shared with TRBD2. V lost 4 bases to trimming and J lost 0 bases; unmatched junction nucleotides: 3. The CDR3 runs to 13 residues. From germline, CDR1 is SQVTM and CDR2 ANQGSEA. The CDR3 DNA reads TGCAGCGTTGGGGCTAGCGGCTCCTACGAGCAGTACTTC. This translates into CSVGASGSYEQYF.

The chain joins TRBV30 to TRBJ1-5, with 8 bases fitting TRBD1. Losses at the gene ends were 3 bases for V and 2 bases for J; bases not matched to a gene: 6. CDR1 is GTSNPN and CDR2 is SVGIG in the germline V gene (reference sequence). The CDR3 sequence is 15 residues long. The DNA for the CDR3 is TGTGCCTGGAGCGCTACAGGGGGAGGCAATCAGCCCCAGCATTTT. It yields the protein CAWSATGGGNQPQHF.

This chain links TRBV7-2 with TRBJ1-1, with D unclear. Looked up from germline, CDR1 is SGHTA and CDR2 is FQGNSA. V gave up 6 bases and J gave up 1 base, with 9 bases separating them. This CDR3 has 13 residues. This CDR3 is CASRTLPNTEAFF. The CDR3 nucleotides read TGTGCCAGCAGGACATTACCGAACACTGAAGCTTTCTTT.

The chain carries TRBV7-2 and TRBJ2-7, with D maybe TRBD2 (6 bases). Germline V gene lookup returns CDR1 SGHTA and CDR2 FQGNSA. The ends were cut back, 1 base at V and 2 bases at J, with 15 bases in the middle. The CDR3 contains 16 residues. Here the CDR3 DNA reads TGTGCCAGCAGCTTAGATAGTAGCGGTCCTGCCTACGAGCAGTACTTC. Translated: CASSLDSSGPAYEQYF.

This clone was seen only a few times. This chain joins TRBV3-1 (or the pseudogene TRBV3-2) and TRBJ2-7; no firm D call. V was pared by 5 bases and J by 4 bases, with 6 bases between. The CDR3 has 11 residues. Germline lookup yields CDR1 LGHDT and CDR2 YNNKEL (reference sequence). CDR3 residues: CASSSRYEQYF. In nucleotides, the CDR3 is TGTGCCAGCAGCTCGAGGTACGAGCAGTACTTC.

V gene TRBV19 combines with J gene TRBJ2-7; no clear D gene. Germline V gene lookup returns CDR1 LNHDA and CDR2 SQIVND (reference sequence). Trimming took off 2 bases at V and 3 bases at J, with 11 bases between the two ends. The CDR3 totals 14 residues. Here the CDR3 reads CASSITVPFYEQYF. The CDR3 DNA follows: TGTGCCAGTAGTATAACAGTACCATTCTACGAGCAGTACTTC.

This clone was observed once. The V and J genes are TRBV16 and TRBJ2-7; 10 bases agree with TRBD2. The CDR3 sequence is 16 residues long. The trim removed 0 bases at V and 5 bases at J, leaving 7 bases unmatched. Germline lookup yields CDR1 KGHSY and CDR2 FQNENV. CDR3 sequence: CASSQSIRLAGDEQYF. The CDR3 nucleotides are TGTGCCAGCAGCCAATCGATTCGTCTAGCGGGAGACGAGCAGTACTTC.

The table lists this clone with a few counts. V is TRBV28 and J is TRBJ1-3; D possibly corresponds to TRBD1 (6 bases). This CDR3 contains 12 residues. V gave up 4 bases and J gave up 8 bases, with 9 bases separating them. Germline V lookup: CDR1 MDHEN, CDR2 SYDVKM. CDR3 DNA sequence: TGTGCCAGCAGTTCGGGACAACACACCATATATTTT. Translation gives CASSSGQHTIYF.

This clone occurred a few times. In DNA form, the CDR3 reads TGTGCCAGCAGCCCACCGACAGGGGGCGGGACCGGGGAGCTGTTTTTT. It is translated as CASSPPTGGGTGELFF. This sequence joins TRBV7-2 and TRBJ2-2; 10 nucleotides align to TRBD1. The CDR3 is 16 residues long. Germline-derived CDR1 and CDR2 are SGHTA and FQGNSA. V shed 5 bases and J 5 bases; nucleotides not matched to a gene: 8.

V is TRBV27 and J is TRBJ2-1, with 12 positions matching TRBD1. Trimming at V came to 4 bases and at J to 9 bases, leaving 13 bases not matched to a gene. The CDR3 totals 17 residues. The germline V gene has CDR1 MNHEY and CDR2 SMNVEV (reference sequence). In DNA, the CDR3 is TGTGCCAGCAGTTCTCCCGGGACAGGGGGCTTCTGGGGTGAGCAGTTCTTC. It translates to CASSSPGTGGFWGEQFF.

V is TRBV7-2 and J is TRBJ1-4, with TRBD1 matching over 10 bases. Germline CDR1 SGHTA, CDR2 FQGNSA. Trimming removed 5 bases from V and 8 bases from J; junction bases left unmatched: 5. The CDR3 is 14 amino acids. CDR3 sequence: CASSRDRGGEKLFF. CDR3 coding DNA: TGTGCCAGCAGCCGGGACAGGGGCGGGGAAAAACTGTTTTTT.

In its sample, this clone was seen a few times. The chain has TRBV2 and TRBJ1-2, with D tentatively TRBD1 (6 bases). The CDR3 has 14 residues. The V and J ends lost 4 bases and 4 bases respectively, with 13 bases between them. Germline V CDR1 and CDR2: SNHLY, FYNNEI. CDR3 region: CASSGAGDVYGYTF. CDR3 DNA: TGTGCCAGCAGTGGGGCAGGGGACGTCTATGGCTACACCTTC.

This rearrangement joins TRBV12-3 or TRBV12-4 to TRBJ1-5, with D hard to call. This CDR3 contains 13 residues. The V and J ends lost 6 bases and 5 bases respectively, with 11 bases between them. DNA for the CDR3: TGTGCCAGCAGGTCCGCAGCGGATCAGCCCCAGCATTTT. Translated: CASRSAADQPQHF.

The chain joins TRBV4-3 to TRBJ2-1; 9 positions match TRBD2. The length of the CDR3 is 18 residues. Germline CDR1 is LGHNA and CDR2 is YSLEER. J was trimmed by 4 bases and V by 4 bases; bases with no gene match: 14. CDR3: CASSLDWPTSGYYNEQFF. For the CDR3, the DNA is TGCGCCAGCAGCCTTGATTGGCCAACTAGCGGGTATTACAATGAGCAGTTCTTC.

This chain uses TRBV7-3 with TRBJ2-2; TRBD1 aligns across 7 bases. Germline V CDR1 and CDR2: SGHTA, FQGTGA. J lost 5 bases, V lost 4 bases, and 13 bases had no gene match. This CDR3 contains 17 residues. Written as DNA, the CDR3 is TGTGCCAGCAGCTCCGCGGCTACGGGACAGATTACCGGGGAGCTGTTTTTT. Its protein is CASSSAATGQITGELFF.

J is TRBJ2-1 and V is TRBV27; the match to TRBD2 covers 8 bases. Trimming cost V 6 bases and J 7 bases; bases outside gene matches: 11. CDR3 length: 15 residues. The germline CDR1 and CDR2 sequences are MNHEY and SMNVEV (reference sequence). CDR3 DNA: TGTGCCAGCAGGTCGGGGGGGCAAAAGTTTAATGAGCAGTTCTTC. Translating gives CASRSGGQKFNEQFF.

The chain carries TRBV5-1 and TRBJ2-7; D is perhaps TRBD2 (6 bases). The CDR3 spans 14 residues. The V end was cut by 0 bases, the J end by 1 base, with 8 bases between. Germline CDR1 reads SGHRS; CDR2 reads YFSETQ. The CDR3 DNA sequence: TGCGCCAGCAGCTTGGTAGCGGTATCCTACGAGCAGTACTTC. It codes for CASSLVAVSYEQYF.